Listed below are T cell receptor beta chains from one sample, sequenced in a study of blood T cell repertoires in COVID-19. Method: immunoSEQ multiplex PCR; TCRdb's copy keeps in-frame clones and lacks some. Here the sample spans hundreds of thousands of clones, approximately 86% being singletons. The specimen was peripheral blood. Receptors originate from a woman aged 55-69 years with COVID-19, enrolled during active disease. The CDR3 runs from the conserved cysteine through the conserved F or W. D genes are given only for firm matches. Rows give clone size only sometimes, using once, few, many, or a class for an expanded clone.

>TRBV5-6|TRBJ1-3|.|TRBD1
TGTGCCAGCAGCCAGGGGGTCGGAGGAAACACCATATATTTT
CASSQGVGGNTIYF
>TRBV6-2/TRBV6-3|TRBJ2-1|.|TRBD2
TGTGCCAGCAGTCGTAGCGGGGGCAAGACCTACAATGAGCAGTTCTTC
CASSRSGGKTYNEQFF
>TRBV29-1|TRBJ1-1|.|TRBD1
TGCAGCGCTAGACAGGGTGGAGGATCAGTTTTCTTT
CSARQGGGSVFF
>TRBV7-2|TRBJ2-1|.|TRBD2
TGTGCCAGCAGCCCCTTTCGTTCTAGCGGATACAATGAGCAGTTCTTC
CASSPFRSSGYNEQFF
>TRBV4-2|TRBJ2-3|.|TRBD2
TGTGCCAGCAGCCAGAGGACGGAGAGCGGGGGGAGCACAGATACGCAGTATTTT
CASSQRTESGGSTDTQYF
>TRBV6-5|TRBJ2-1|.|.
TGTGCCAGCAGTTTGGCAGGGGTAGGCTACAATGAGCAGTTCTTC
CASSLAGVGYNEQFF
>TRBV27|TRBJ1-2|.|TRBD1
TGTGCCAGCAGTTTAGGGACAGCCTATGGCTACACCTTC
CASSLGTAYGYTF
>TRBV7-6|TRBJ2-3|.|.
TGTGCCAGCAGCCAAATGGCAGGGTTTGGCGATACGCAGTATTTT
CASSQMAGFGDTQYF
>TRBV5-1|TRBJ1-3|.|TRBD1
TGCGCCAGCAGCTATTATCCGGGACAGGGGGTTTTCACGAATGGAAACACCATATATTTT
CASSYYPGQGVFTNGNTIYF
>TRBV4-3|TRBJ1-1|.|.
TGCGCCAGCAGCCAAGAAAGACCCCAAACAGGGACGAACACTGAAGCTTTCTTT
CASSQERPQTGTNTEAFF
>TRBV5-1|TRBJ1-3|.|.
TGCGCCAGCCGGAATAGCATAAGAGGAAACACCATATATTTT
CASRNSIRGNTIYF
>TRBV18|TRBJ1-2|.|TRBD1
TGTGCCAGCGCCGGACAGGGGGTGGATGGCTACACCTTC
CASAGQGVDGYTF
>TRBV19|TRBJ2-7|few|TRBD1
TGTGCCAGTAGTGCTTGGCTGGACAGGGGTGTCCACGAGCAGTACTTC
CASSAWLDRGVHEQYF
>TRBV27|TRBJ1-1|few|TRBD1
TGTGCCAGCAGTGGAGGACAGGGGAACACTGAAGCTTTCTTT
CASSGGQGNTEAFF
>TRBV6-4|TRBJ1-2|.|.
TGTGCCAGCAGTGACACCGGCAGGGATGGTGGCTACACCTTC
CASSDTGRDGGYTF
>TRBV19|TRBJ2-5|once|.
TGTGCCAGTAGTATCTCTGTCCAAGAGACCCAGTACTTC
CASSISVQETQYF
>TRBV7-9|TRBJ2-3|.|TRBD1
TGTGCCAGCAGCCCTGAGATATCGGACAGGGGGCTCACAGATACGCAGTATTTT
CASSPEISDRGLTDTQYF
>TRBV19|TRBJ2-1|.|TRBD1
TGTGCCAGTAGTACACGACAGGGGGCGCGCAATGAGCAGTTCTTC
CASSTRQGARNEQFF
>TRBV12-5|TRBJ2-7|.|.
TGTGCTAGTGGTTTTCATCTAGGAGAGCAGTACTTC
CASGFHLGEQYF
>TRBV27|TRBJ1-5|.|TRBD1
TGTGCCAGCAGTTTTGCCCCCCTAGACAGGGGGTATCAGCCCCAGCATTTT
CASSFAPLDRGYQPQHF
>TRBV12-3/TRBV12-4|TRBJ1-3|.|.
TGTGCCAGCAGTTTTGGCACTGGAAACACCATATATTTT
CASSFGTGNTIYF
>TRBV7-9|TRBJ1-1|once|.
TGTGCCAGCAGCTTGGGACACTGGGGGACTGAAGCTTTCTTT
CASSLGHWGTEAFF
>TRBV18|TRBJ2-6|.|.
TGTGCCAGCTCACCGGGGGGAAGAATCTCTGGGGCCAACGTCCTGACTTTC
CASSPGGRISGANVLTF
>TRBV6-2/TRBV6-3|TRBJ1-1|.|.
TGTGCCAGCAGTTACTCGCGCGGGTGGAACACTGAAGCTTTCTTT
CASSYSRGWNTEAFF
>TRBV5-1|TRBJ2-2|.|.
TGCGCCAGCAGCTTGGTAGACACCGGGGAGCTGTTTTTT
CASSLVDTGELFF
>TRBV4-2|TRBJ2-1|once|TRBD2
TGTGCCAGCAGCCGCGGGACTAGCGGGGGCCAATCCTACAATGAGCAGTTCTTC
CASSRGTSGGQSYNEQFF
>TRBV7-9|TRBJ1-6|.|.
TGTGCCAGCAGCTTAGACAGCTTCTATAATTCACCCCTCCACTTT
CASSLDSFYNSPLHF
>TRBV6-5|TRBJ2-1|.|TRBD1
TGTGCCACCGCGGGACAGGGTTTCGATGAGCAGTTCTTC
CATAGQGFDEQFF
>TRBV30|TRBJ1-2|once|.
TGTGCCTGGCGCGACTTTCGCTACACCTTC
CAWRDFRYTF
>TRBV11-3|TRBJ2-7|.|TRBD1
TGTGCCAGCAGCTCGGGACAGGGTTACGAGCAGTACTTC
CASSSGQGYEQYF
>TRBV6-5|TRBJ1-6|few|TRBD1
TGTGCCAGCAGTAGGGACAGGGAGGGCTCACCCCTCCACTTT
CASSRDREGSPLHF
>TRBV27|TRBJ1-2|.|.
TGTGCCAGCAGTTTTGGAGGAGAGGATGGCTACACCTTC
CASSFGGEDGYTF
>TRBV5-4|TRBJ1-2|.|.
TGTGCCGGAAAAAAAGTGGCGGGGCTCTATGGAGGCTACACCTTC
CAGKKVAGLYGGYTF
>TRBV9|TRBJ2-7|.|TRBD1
TGTGCCAGCAGTCCCGGACAGGGCTACTACGAGCAGTACTTC
CASSPGQGYYEQYF
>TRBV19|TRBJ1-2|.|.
TGTGCCAGTAGCCATCGGGGGGCCCGCCTTAACTATGGCTACACCTTC
CASSHRGARLNYGYTF
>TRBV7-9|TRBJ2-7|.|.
TGTGCCAGCAGCTTAGTGGTGGCAGCGTCCTCCTACGAGCAGTACTTC
CASSLVVAASSYEQYF
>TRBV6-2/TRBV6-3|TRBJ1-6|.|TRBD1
TGTGCCAGCAGCCTAGGGACAGCCTATAATTCACCCCTCCACTTT
CASSLGTAYNSPLHF
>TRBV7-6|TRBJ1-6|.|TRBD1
TGTGCCAGCAGCCCTGGGACAGGGATGAATTCACCCCTCCACTTT
CASSPGTGMNSPLHF
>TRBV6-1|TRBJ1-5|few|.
TGTGCCAGCAGTGATCAGGGTTTCAATCAGCCCCAGCATTTT
CASSDQGFNQPQHF
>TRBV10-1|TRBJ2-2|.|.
TGCGCCAGCAGCGAGAGCGGCCTCTCGAACACCGGGGAGCTGTTTTTT
CASSESGLSNTGELFF
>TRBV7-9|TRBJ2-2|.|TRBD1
TGTGCCAGCAGCTTAGCCGGGACAGGGGGAACCGGGGAGCTGTTTTTT
CASSLAGTGGTGELFF
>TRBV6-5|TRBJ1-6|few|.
TGTGCCAGCAGTTCCTCCCTGAGTTCACCCCTCCACTTT
CASSSSLSSPLHF
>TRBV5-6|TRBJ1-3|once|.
TGTGCCAGCAGCTTGTCTGCGGACACCATATATTTT
CASSLSADTIYF
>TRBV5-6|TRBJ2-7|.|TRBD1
TGTGCCAGCCATCCTCTCGATCGGGACAGGTCGTACGAGCAGTACTTC
CASHPLDRDRSYEQYF
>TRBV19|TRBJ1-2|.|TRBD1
TGTGCCAGTAGTCTTGGGACAGGGTTCCCCGGTGACTATGGCTACACCTTC
CASSLGTGFPGDYGYTF
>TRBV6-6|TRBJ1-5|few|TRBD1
TGTGCCAGCAGTCCTACCGGGACAGGGGGCTCCAATCAGCCCCAGCATTTT
CASSPTGTGGSNQPQHF
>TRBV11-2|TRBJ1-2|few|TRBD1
TGTGCCAGCAGCCAGGATTCACAGGGGTTTGGCTACACCTTC
CASSQDSQGFGYTF
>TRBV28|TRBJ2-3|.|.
TGTGCCAGCAGCCTTGCAGGGGAAGGGAGCACAGATACGCAGTATTTT
CASSLAGEGSTDTQYF
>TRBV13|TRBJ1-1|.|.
TGTGCCAGCAGCTTCCTTGTGACATCGAACACTGAAGCTTTCTTT
CASSFLVTSNTEAFF
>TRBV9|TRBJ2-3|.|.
TGTGCCAGCAGCGTAGATAGCGGCACAGATACGCAGTATTTT
CASSVDSGTDTQYF
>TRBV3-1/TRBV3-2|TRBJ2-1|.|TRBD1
TGTGCCAGCAGCTCAGGGGGTTTTTCCTACAATGAGCAGTTCTTC
CASSSGGFSYNEQFF
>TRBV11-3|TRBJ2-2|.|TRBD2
TGTGCCAGCAGCTTTCTGGACGGGGGGGCCTCGGGCACCGGGGAGCTGTTTTTT
CASSFLDGGASGTGELFF
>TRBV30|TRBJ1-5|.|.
TGTGCCTGGGCTGGGGGGTCGAATCAGCCCCAGCATTTT
CAWAGGSNQPQHF
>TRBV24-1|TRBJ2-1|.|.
TGTGCCACCAGTGATAGCTACAGGTATTACTACAATGAGCAGTTCTTC
CATSDSYRYYYNEQFF
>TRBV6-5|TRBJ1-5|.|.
TGTGCCAGCAGTTCCCAAGGGGTTCAGCCCCAGCATTTT
CASSSQGVQPQHF
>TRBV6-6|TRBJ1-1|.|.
TGTGCCAGCAGCGACGTACTCGGGGACTCAGCTTTCTTT
CASSDVLGDSAFF
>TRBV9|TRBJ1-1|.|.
TGTGCCAGCAGCGTCGCCGGGACAAGAGACACTGAAGCTTTCTTT
CASSVAGTRDTEAFF
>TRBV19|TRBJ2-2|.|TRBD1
TGTGCCAGTAGTAGAATGGACAGGGAAGCCGGGGAGCTGTTTTTT
CASSRMDREAGELFF
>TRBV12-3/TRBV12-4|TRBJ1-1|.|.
TGTGCCTCCTGCGGGGGGCCGACTGAAGCTTTCTTT
CASCGGPTEAFF
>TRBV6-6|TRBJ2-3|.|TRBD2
TGTGCCAGCAGTTCACCGGTCGGGGGGGTGACTACGCAGTATTTT
CASSSPVGGVTTQYF